The TCR beta chain described here comes from a study of CD8+CD57+ T cells in acquired aplastic anemia. All sequencing subjects had displayed CD8+CD57+ cell expansion on flow cytometry. The CDR3 has 11 amino acids. Looked up from germline, CDR1 is ENHRY and CDR2 is SYGVKD. Researchers used genomic DNA as the template to profile TCR beta VDJ and CDR3. Via MiXCR, TCRdb re-called the reads, giving one row per CDR3 protein. This sample has 200,000 to 250,000 distinct CDR3 sequences; around three fifths occur once, and the top ten carry roughly 50%. This clonotype was found once. One end of the junction fails to match germline, which may point to a read error.

The sequence came from a human donor with aplastic anemia. What was sequenced was sorted CD4+, CD8+, or CD8+CD57+ T cells (not recorded which) from PBMCs. The genes are TRBV10-3 and TRBJ1-5; the D is unclear. In nucleotides, the CDR3 is TGTGCCAGCAGTGAAATGACGACCCAGCATTTT. It yields the protein CASSEMTTQHF.